Below are 7 T cell receptor beta chains sequenced from a single sample in a study of vaccination effects on CD4 cells after COVID-19. The culture ran for 9 to 11 days, and then CD4+ T cells were isolated. Convalescent patients had PCR-confirmed SARS-CoV-2 infection between March and December 2020. Two doses of either BNT162b2 or mRNA-1273 were given to each participant. The assay was immunoSEQ multiplex PCR, and TCRdb's table has in-frame clones only and misses some. The sample includes about 50,000 clones, about four fifths of them seen just once. These receptors' antigens are unknown. Sequenced here: CD4+ T cells from PBMCs cultured without peptide, sampled after COVID-19 vaccination. The source is a human donor who had a prior SARS-CoV-2 infection.

The rearrangement uses TRBV7-9 and TRBJ2-3, with unresolved D. Per the germline V gene, CDR1 is SEHNR and CDR2 is FQNEAQ (reference sequence). The CDR3 runs 15 residues. The V end lost 2 bases, the J end lost 2 bases, and 11 bases lay between the germline ends. CDR3 nucleotides: TGTGCCAGCAGCTTACGCGCGATTAACACAGATACGCAGTATTTT. Its protein product is CASSLRAINTDTQYF.

A word on this clone: The same CDR3 can be traced to other DNA sequences in this sample. The chain carries TRBV5-1 and TRBJ2-2; TRBD2 is a possible D gene (6 bases). V lost 4 bases and J 2 bases, leaving 12 bases between the germline ends. The CDR3 runs 15 residues. The germline V gene encodes CDR1 SGHRS and CDR2 YFSETQ. The CDR3 coding sequence is TGCGCCAGCAGCCCTCGGGGGACCAACACCGGGGAGCTGTTTTTT. It specifies CASSPRGTNTGELFF.

The chain carries TRBV11-3 and TRBJ2-5; D not resolved. The V gene's germline CDR1 is SGHNT and CDR2 YENEEA. V shed 2 bases and J shed 0 bases, with 10 bases lying between them. The CDR3 extends over 15 amino acids. This chain's CDR3 is CASSLLGLYQETQYF. The CDR3 DNA follows: TGTGCCAGCAGCTTATTGGGCTTGTACCAAGAGACCCAGTACTTC.

CDR3 sequence: CASSLAGGAYEQYF. The CDR3 DNA follows: TGTGCCAGCAGCTTAGCAGGGGGGGCGTACGAGCAGTACTTC. The rearrangement uses TRBV7-2 and TRBJ2-7; a weak D match, TRBD2 (7 bases). This CDR3 contains 14 residues. Trimming shortened V by 0 bases and J by 4 bases, and 10 bases separated the two germline ends. Germline values: CDR1 SGHTA, CDR2 FQGNSA.

This clone was seen more than once but under ten times. This rearrangement joins TRBV14 to TRBJ1-1; D uncertain. Germline assignment: CDR1 SGHDN and CDR2 FVKESK. The CDR3 has 15 amino acids. The V gene lost 1 base and the J gene lost 1 base, with 10 bases spanning the gap. The CDR3, as DNA: TGTGCCAGCAGCCAAGTCGGCCTTAAGAACACTGAAGCTTTCTTT. Translated, it gives CASSQVGLKNTEAFF.

The chain combines TRBV18 with TRBJ2-1, with TRBD2 identical over 9 bases. From germline, CDR1 is KGHSH and CDR2 LQKENI. V lost 1 base to trimming and J lost 7 bases; unmatched junction nucleotides: 5. The CDR3 loop spans 15 amino acids. CDR3 loop: CASSPLAGADNEQFF. The CDR3 DNA reads TGTGCCAGCTCACCACTAGCGGGGGCCGATAATGAGCAGTTCTTC. Using reference TRBV18 and TRBJ2-1 for the parts outside the CDR3, the full variable domain is NAGVMQNPRHLVRRRGQEARLRCSPMKGHSHVYWYRQLPEEGLKFMVYLQKENIIDESGMPKERFSAEFPKEGPSILRIQQVVRGDSAAYFCASSPLAGADNEQFFGPGTRLTVL.

The chain combines TRBV6-5 with TRBJ2-5; D is perhaps TRBD1 or TRBD2 (6 bases each). V shed 6 bases and J shed 5 bases, with 13 bases lying between them. Germline V CDR1 and CDR2: MNHEY, SVGAGI. This CDR3 contains 13 residues. The CDR3 nucleotides are TGTGCCAGCAGAGGCACAGGGAGGGAGACCCAGTACTTC. Protein product: CASRGTGRETQYF.